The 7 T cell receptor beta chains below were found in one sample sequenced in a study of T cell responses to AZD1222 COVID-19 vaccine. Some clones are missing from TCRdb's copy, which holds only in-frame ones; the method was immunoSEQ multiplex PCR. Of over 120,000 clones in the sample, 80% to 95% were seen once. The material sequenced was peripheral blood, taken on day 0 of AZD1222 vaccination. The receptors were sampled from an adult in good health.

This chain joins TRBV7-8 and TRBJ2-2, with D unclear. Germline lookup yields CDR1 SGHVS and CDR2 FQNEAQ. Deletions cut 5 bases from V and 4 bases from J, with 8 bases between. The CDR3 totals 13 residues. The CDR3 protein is CASSPSVTGELFF. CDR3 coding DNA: TGTGCCAGCAGCCCGAGCGTCACCGGGGAGCTGTTTTTT. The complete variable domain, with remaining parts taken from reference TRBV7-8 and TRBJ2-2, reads GAGVSQSPRYKVAKRGQDVALRCDPISGHVSLFWYQQALGQGPEFLTYFQNEAQLDKSGLPSDRFFAERPEGSVSTLKIQRTQQEDSAVYLCASSPSVTGELFFGEGSRLTVL.

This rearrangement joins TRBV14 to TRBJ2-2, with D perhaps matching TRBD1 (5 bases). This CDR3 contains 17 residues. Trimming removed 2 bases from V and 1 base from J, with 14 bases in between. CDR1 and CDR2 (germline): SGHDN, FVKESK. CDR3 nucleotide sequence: TGTGCCAGCAGCCAAAGTACAGGCACCCTGAACACCGGGGAGCTGTTTTTT. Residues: CASSQSTGTLNTGELFF.

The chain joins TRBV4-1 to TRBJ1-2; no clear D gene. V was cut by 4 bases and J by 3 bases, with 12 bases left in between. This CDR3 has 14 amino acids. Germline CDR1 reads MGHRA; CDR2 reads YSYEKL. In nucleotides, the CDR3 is TGCGCCAGCAGCCGAATCGGGCTACACTATGGCTACACCTTC. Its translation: CASSRIGLHYGYTF.

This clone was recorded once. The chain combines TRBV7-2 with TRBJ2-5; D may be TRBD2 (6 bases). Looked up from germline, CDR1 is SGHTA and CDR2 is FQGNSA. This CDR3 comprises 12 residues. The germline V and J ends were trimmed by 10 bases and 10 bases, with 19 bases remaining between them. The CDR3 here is CATGTAGGDQYF. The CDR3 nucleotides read TGTGCCACGGGGACTGCGGGTGGAGACCAGTACTTC. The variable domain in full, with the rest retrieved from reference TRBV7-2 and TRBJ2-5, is GAGVSQSPSNKVTEKGKDVELRCDPISGHTALYWYRQSLGQGLEFLIYFQGNSAPDKSGLPSDRFSAERTGGSVSTLTIQRTQQEDSAVYLCATGTAGGDQYFGPGTRLLVL.

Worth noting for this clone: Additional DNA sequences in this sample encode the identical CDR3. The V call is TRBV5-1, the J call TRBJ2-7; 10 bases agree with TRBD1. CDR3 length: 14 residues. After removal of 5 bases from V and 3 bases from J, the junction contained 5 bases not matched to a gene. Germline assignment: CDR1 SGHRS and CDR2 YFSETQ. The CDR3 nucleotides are TGCGCCAGCAGTCCCGGGACAGGGGTCTACGAGCAGTACTTC. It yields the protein CASSPGTGVYEQYF.

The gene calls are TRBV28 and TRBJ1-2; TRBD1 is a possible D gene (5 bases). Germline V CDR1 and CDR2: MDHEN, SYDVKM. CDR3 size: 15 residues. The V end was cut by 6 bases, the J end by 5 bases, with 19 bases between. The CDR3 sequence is CASSSQAGSRYGYTF. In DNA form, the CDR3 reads TGTGCCAGCAGCTCCCAGGCAGGGTCAAGATATGGCTACACCTTC.

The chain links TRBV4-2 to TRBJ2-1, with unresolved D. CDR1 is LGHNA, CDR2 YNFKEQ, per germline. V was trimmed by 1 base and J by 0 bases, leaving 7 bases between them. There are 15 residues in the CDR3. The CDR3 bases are TGTGCCAGCAGCCAAGGTGGGCTCTCCTACAATGAGCAGTTCTTC. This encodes CASSQGGLSYNEQFF.